Below, 3 T cell receptor beta chains from the same sample are listed, as sequenced in a study of beta chain features in type 1 diabetes. Sequencing targeted expressed TCRB transcripts, as all isolated RNA had been reverse transcribed. TCRdb's table, derived via immunoSEQ multiplex PCR, lists solely in-frame clones and lacks some. The sample consists of roughly 150,000 clones, less than 9.5% of them appearing once. Sequencing input: central memory CD4+ T cells from blood. These receptor sequences come from a woman younger than 30 in good health.

This clone appeared a few times. This chain connects TRBV19 to TRBJ2-3, with 8 bases aligning to TRBD2. The CDR3 sequence is 15 residues long. Germline CDR1 is LNHDA and CDR2 is SQIVND (reference sequence). Trimming took 3 bases from V and 6 from J; bases not matched to a gene: 8. The CDR3 DNA is TGTGCCAGTAGTATGACTAGCGCGATAGAGGATACGCAGTATTTT. Its protein is CASSMTSAIEDTQYF. The full variable domain, in which reference TRBV19 and TRBJ2-3 provide the parts outside the CDR3, is DGGITQSPKYLFRKEGQNVTLSCEQNLNHDAMYWYRQDPGQGLRLIYYSQIVNDFQKGDIAEGYSVSREKKESFPLTVTSAQKNPTAFYLCASSMTSAIEDTQYFGPGTRLTVL.

This clone was counted a few times. V is TRBV4-3 and J is TRBJ2-7; TRBD1 aligns across 7 bases. Germline CDR1 reads LGHNA; CDR2 reads YSLEER. The junction had 8 bases not matched to a gene; V was cut back by 0 bases and J by 6 bases. The CDR3 covers 15 residues. In DNA, the CDR3 is TGCGCCAGCAGCCAAGAGAGTGGCAGGGGGTCCGAGCAGTACTTC. This encodes CASSQESGRGSEQYF.

This clone was seen only a few times. The chain combines TRBV6-4 with TRBJ2-3; D is unclear. Trimming took 5 bases from V and 5 from J, leaving 8 bases between them. CDR1 and CDR2 from the germline V gene are MRHNA and SNTAGT. This CDR3 comprises 12 residues. CDR3 sequence (DNA): TGTGCCAGCAGTTCCACCGGAGATACGCAGTATTTT. It codes for CASSSTGDTQYF.